The clone carrying this T cell receptor beta chain has a single count. Its antigen is not known. This CDR3 region has 14 residues. CDR1 is SGHDT and CDR2 is YYEEEE in the germline V gene. V shed 5 bases and J shed 2 bases, with 13 bases lying between them. The data were taken from a study of identifying expanded T cells in peripheral blood. The data were produced by immunoSEQ multiplex PCR, yet TCRdb's version contains in-frame clones alone and is incomplete. The data contain 100,000 to 150,000 clones, 86% of them seen just once; the ten biggest clones take up roughly 7.9%. Study results and caveats: Variance in clone template counts between roughly two-week samples significantly increased with total template count across all healthy donors.

The sample comprised blood. The TCR comes from a person aged 18-70 years in good health. The V gene is TRBV5-6, the J gene TRBJ1-2; D possibly corresponds to TRBD1 (6 bases). CDR3 sequence reads: CASSYSGGNYGYTF. The CDR3 nucleotides read TGTGCCAGCAGTTACTCGGGGGGCAACTATGGCTACACCTTC.